These 10 T cell receptor beta chains share one sample of origin, sequenced in a study of blood T cell repertoires in COVID-19. Profiled with immunoSEQ multiplex PCR; TCRdb holds only in-frame clones, not every one. The table records approximately 470,000 clones, 87% of them present only once. The sequencing sample was made of PBMCs or T cells enriched from blood (not recorded which). The receptors were sampled from a woman under 30 who had recovered from COVID-19.

The chain couples TRBV4-1 to TRBJ1-1; D uncertain. The CDR3 extends over 17 amino acids. Germline lookup yields CDR1 MGHRA and CDR2 YSYEKL. Trimming removed 5 bases from V and 6 bases from J, with 25 bases in between. CDR3 loop: CASSSFLLTAAVAEAFF. The CDR3 region has the DNA TGCGCCAGCAGCTCATTTCTTTTAACTGCGGCAGTCGCTGAAGCTTTCTTT.

The chain uses TRBV5-1 and TRBJ2-7; TRBD2 matches at 7 bases. V trimming: 0 bases; J trimming: 5 bases; junction bases outside the gene matches: 5. The CDR3 has 14 residues. CDR1 SGHRS and CDR2 YFSETQ come from the germline V gene. The CDR3 loop is CASSLVGGSDEQYF. CDR3 DNA: TGCGCCAGCAGCTTGGTCGGGGGGAGCGACGAGCAGTACTTC.

The chain couples TRBV7-2 to TRBJ1-4; D is ambiguous. V lost 4 bases, J lost 7 bases, and 7 bases lay in between. The CDR3 is made up of 12 amino acids. From germline, CDR1 is SGHTA and CDR2 FQGNSA. In DNA form, the CDR3 reads TGTGCCAGCAGCTCCCCCGGTGAAAAACTGTTTTTT. It is translated as CASSSPGEKLFF.

The chain employs TRBV4-1 and TRBJ2-1, with a weak D call TRBD1 (6 bases). V was pared by 3 bases and J by 8 bases, with 17 bases between. CDR3 length: 15 amino acids. Germline V gene lookup returns CDR1 MGHRA and CDR2 YSYEKL. This CDR3 reads CASSHVTGPGDEQFF. The CDR3 nucleotides read TGCGCCAGCAGCCACGTGACAGGCCCCGGGGATGAGCAGTTCTTC.

The rearrangement links TRBV28 to TRBJ2-3; 10 bases are shared with TRBD1. Germline V gives CDR1 MDHEN, CDR2 SYDVKM. V gave up 6 bases and J gave up 0 bases; unmatched junction bases: 3. The CDR3 has 15 amino acids. The CDR3, as DNA: TGTGCCAGCAGAGGGGGACAGGGGAGCACAGATACGCAGTATTTT. It is translated as CASRGGQGSTDTQYF. The full variable domain, its missing parts supplied by reference TRBV28 and TRBJ2-3, is DVKVTQSSRYLVKRTGEKVFLECVQDMDHENMFWYRQDPGLGLRLIYFSYDVKMKEKGDIPEGYSVSREKKERFSLILESASTNQTSMYLCASRGGQGSTDTQYFGPGTRLTVL.

This clone was counted a few times. The CDR3 coding sequence is TGTGCCACCAGTGATTCGTGGGACAGCCAAGAGACCCAGTACTTC. Protein sequence: CATSDSWDSQETQYF. This chain joins TRBV24-1 and TRBJ2-5; 7 nucleotides agree with TRBD1. J lost 1 base, V lost 2 bases, and 3 bases had no gene match. Per germline, CDR1 KGHDR and CDR2 SFDVKD. The CDR3 extends over 15 amino acids.

The chain has TRBV10-3 and TRBJ1-2; TRBD1 is a possible D gene (5 bases). The CDR3 spans 17 residues. V lost 0 bases to trimming and J lost 8 bases, with 22 bases between them. Germline assignment: CDR1 ENHRY and CDR2 SYGVKD. The CDR3, as DNA: TGTGCCATCAGTGAGTCTCCTACAGGCTCTGGAGTCTACGGCTACACCTTC. Protein product: CAISESPTGSGVYGYTF.

CDR3: CASSFITGELFF. The CDR3 nucleotides are TGTGCCAGCAGCTTTATAACCGGGGAGCTGTTTTTT. V gene TRBV5-4 combines with J gene TRBJ2-2, with no clear D. Germline CDR1 SGHNT, CDR2 YYREEE (reference sequence). The CDR3 covers 12 residues. Deletions cut 2 bases from V and 5 bases from J, with 4 bases between. The full variable domain, in which reference TRBV5-4 and TRBJ2-2 provide the parts outside the CDR3, is ETGVTQSPTHLIKTRGQQVTLRCSSQSGHNTVSWYQQALGQGPQFIFQYYREEENGRGNFPPRFSGLQFPNYSSELNVNALELDDSALYLCASSFITGELFFGEGSRLTVL.

This rearrangement joins TRBV20-1 to TRBJ2-3; 12 positions agree with TRBD2. V trimming: 3 bases; J trimming: 0 bases; junction bases outside the gene matches: 7. The CDR3 totals 17 residues. Germline-derived CDR1 and CDR2 are DFQATT and SNEGSKA (reference sequence). CDR3 in DNA: TGCAGTGCTAGTCGAAGACTAGCGGGGGCAAGCACAGATACGCAGTATTTT. It translates to CSASRRLAGASTDTQYF.

The chain combines TRBV24-1 with TRBJ2-1, with 9 nucleotides matching TRBD1. In germline, CDR1 is KGHDR, CDR2 SFDVKD. The length of the CDR3 is 16 residues. The V segment lost 4 bases and the J segment 2 bases; nucleotides outside the gene matches: 5. CDR3 protein: CATSESDRGTYNEQFF. CDR3 DNA sequence: TGTGCCACCAGTGAATCGGACAGGGGCACCTACAATGAGCAGTTCTTC.